This is a list of T cell receptor beta chains from one sample in a study of read filtering for tumor transcriptome and immune sequencing. TCRdb re-analysed the reads in MiXCR, keeping a single row per CDR3 protein. Counted here are approximately 58,000 distinct CDR3 sequences, around 12% occurring once; the ten biggest clones make up 16%. The sequencing sample was made of a population of CD138-negative cells sorted from bone marrow. The receptors were sampled from a donor at least 40 years old with multiple myeloma. CDR3s include the opening cysteine and the closing phenylalanine or tryptophan. The order of the fields is J gene, D gene, V gene, clone size, CDR3 protein, CDR3 DNA. A D gene is named only where the DNA matches it firmly. Some rows have no size entry. The others give once, few or many, or a class for an expanded clone.

J gene: TRBJ2-3; D gene: -; V gene: TRBV6-5; clone size: -; CDR3 protein: CASSPGDGSTDTQYF; CDR3 DNA: TGTGCCAGCAGTCCCGGGGACGGTAGCACAGATACGCAGTATTTT
J gene: TRBJ2-5; D gene: TRBD2; V gene: TRBV2; clone size: many; CDR3 protein: CASGGGGGAGETQYF; CDR3 DNA: TGTGCCAGTGGAGGCGGCGGGGGGGCTGGAGAGACCCAGTACTTC
J gene: TRBJ1-1; D gene: -; V gene: TRBV20-1; clone size: many; CDR3 protein: CSARRGRVNTEAFF; CDR3 DNA: TGCAGTGCTAGACGCGGCAGGGTGAACACTGAAGCTTTCTTT
J gene: TRBJ2-7; D gene: -; V gene: TRBV6-5; clone size: many; CDR3 protein: CASRDMYEQYF; CDR3 DNA: TGTGCCAGCAGAGACATGTACGAGCAGTACTTC
J gene: TRBJ2-5; D gene: TRBD1; V gene: TRBV5-1; clone size: many; CDR3 protein: CASSEQGQETQYF; CDR3 DNA: TGCGCCAGCAGCGAACAGGGGCAAGAGACCCAGTACTTC
J gene: TRBJ1-1; D gene: -; V gene: TRBV20-1; clone size: many; CDR3 protein: CSARSELDTEAFF; CDR3 DNA: TGCAGTGCTAGATCTGAGTTAGACACTGAAGCTTTCTTT
J gene: TRBJ1-1; D gene: -; V gene: TRBV29-1; clone size: many; CDR3 protein: CSADLGRNTEAFF; CDR3 DNA: TGCAGCGCCGATCTGGGGCGAAACACTGAAGCTTTCTTT
J gene: TRBJ2-1; D gene: -; V gene: TRBV4-1; clone size: -; CDR3 protein: CASSQAQGTDEQFF; CDR3 DNA: TGCGCCAGCAGCCAAGCACAGGGTACGGATGAGCAGTTCTTC
J gene: TRBJ2-5; D gene: TRBD2; V gene: TRBV5-1; clone size: many; CDR3 protein: CASSRRLAGEQETQYF; CDR3 DNA: TGCGCCAGCAGCCGGAGACTAGCGGGGGAACAAGAGACCCAGTACTTC
J gene: TRBJ2-1; D gene: -; V gene: TRBV21-1; clone size: many; CDR3 protein: CASSKGERANNVQFF; CDR3 DNA: TGTGCCAGCAGCAAAGGGGAGCGCGCAAACAATGTGCAGTTCTTC
J gene: TRBJ1-5; D gene: -; V gene: TRBV28; clone size: many; CDR3 protein: CASSSRARGSNQPQHF; CDR3 DNA: TGTGCCAGCAGTTCCCGGGCTAGGGGGAGCAATCAGCCCCAGCATTTT
J gene: TRBJ1-4; D gene: -; V gene: TRBV6-1; clone size: many; CDR3 protein: CASSEFNLRGSRAEKLFF; CDR3 DNA: TGTGCCAGCAGTGAATTTAACTTAAGGGGAAGTCGGGCCGAAAAACTGTTTTTT
J gene: TRBJ2-1; D gene: -; V gene: TRBV18; clone size: many; CDR3 protein: CATLTGGDEQFF; CDR3 DNA: TGTGCCACCCTCACCGGGGGCGATGAGCAGTTCTTC
J gene: TRBJ2-4; D gene: -; V gene: TRBV7-2; clone size: many; CDR3 protein: CASSFTRDPKRNIQYF; CDR3 DNA: TGTGCCAGCAGCTTTACCCGGGATCCCAAGAGAAACATTCAGTACTTC
J gene: TRBJ1-1; D gene: -; V gene: TRBV12-3/TRBV12-4; clone size: -; CDR3 protein: CASSQYRQRLSTEAFF; CDR3 DNA: TGTGCCAGCAGCCAATATCGACAGCGACTGAGCACTGAAGCTTTCTTT
J gene: TRBJ2-5; D gene: TRBD1; V gene: TRBV5-1; clone size: few; CDR3 protein: CASSWDSQETQYF; CDR3 DNA: TGCGCCAGCAGCTGGGACAGCCAAGAGACCCAGTACTTC
J gene: TRBJ2-2; D gene: -; V gene: TRBV7-3; clone size: many; CDR3 protein: CASSLMGSSNTGELFF; CDR3 DNA: TGTGCCAGCAGCTTAATGGGCAGCTCGAACACCGGGGAGCTGTTTTTT
J gene: TRBJ2-5; D gene: TRBD1; V gene: TRBV20-1; clone size: many; CDR3 protein: CSAGQGARDQETQYF; CDR3 DNA: TGCAGTGCTGGACAGGGGGCGCGGGATCAAGAGACCCAGTACTTC
J gene: TRBJ2-2; D gene: -; V gene: TRBV6-2/TRBV6-3; clone size: -; CDR3 protein: CASSYSPRRTGELFF; CDR3 DNA: TGTGCCAGCAGTTACAGTCCGCGGCGCACCGGGGAGCTGTTTTTT
J gene: TRBJ2-7; D gene: -; V gene: TRBV2; clone size: many; CDR3 protein: CASDYTSYEQYF; CDR3 DNA: TGTGCCAGTGATTACACTTCCTACGAGCAGTACTTC
J gene: TRBJ1-4; D gene: -; V gene: TRBV15; clone size: many; CDR3 protein: CATSRVQNEKLFF; CDR3 DNA: TGTGCCACCAGCAGGGTACAAAATGAAAAACTGTTTTTT
J gene: TRBJ1-1; D gene: -; V gene: TRBV12-3/TRBV12-4; clone size: medium-sized; CDR3 protein: CASSLSGLNTEAFF; CDR3 DNA: TGTGCCAGCAGTTTAAGTGGGCTGAACACTGAAGCTTTCTTT
J gene: TRBJ1-4; D gene: -; V gene: TRBV3-1; clone size: many; CDR3 protein: CASSRTITSGNEKLFF; CDR3 DNA: TGTGCCAGCAGCCGGACTATTACTAGTGGGAATGAAAAACTGTTTTTT
J gene: TRBJ2-1; D gene: TRBD1; V gene: TRBV6-5; clone size: -; CDR3 protein: CASRSDRSGYNEQFF; CDR3 DNA: TGTGCCAGCAGATCGGACAGGTCGGGGTATAATGAGCAGTTCTTC
J gene: TRBJ2-4; D gene: -; V gene: TRBV14; clone size: many; CDR3 protein: CASSQDYTGPKNIQYF; CDR3 DNA: TGTGCCAGCAGCCAGGATTACACAGGGCCCAAAAACATTCAGTACTTC
J gene: TRBJ2-2; D gene: TRBD1; V gene: TRBV29-1; clone size: many; CDR3 protein: CSVDSGTGLNTGELFF; CDR3 DNA: TGCAGCGTTGACTCCGGGACAGGGCTAAACACCGGGGAGCTGTTTTTT
J gene: TRBJ2-7; D gene: TRBD1; V gene: TRBV7-9; clone size: once; CDR3 protein: CASGPDRSEQYF; CDR3 DNA: TGTGCCAGCGGCCCGGACAGGAGCGAGCAATACTTC
J gene: TRBJ2-1; D gene: -; V gene: TRBV20-1; clone size: medium-sized; CDR3 protein: CSATLQGKSYNEQFF; CDR3 DNA: TGCAGTGCTACCCTACAGGGTAAGAGCTACAATGAGCAGTTCTTC
J gene: TRBJ2-7; D gene: TRBD1; V gene: TRBV18; clone size: many; CDR3 protein: CASSPGQGSSYEQYF; CDR3 DNA: TGTGCCAGCTCACCAGGACAGGGAAGCTCCTACGAGCAGTACTTC
J gene: TRBJ2-3; D gene: -; V gene: TRBV7-2; clone size: many; CDR3 protein: CASSLDQRDTQYF; CDR3 DNA: TGTGCCAGCAGCTTAGATCAACGGGATACGCAGTATTTT
J gene: TRBJ2-7; D gene: TRBD1; V gene: TRBV4-2; clone size: -; CDR3 protein: CASSRGTVSSYEQYF; CDR3 DNA: TGTGCCAGCAGCCGAGGGACAGTTAGCTCCTACGAGCAGTACTTC